This entry is about one TCR beta chain. Its antigen is as yet unknown. The germline CDR1 and CDR2 sequences are SEHNR and FQNEAQ (reference sequence). This CDR3 comprises 16 residues. The V segment lost 5 bases and the J segment 6 bases; nucleotides outside the gene matches: 5. Each sample's TCRB immunosequencing used about 500 nanograms of biopsy DNA. Sequencing was performed with immunoSEQ multiplex PCR; in TCRdb, only in-frame clones are kept and a portion is missing. Among roughly 7,000 clones, 92% were seen once, and the ten largest hold roughly 1.6%. The sample belongs to a study of T cell repertoires in ileal Crohn's disease. Study-wide results and caveats: Every patient over 26.8% clonality showed endoscopic recurrence.

This receptor was identified in an adult with Crohn's disease. V usage is TRBV7-9 and J usage is TRBJ2-1; 15 bases fit TRBD2. Material: ileal tissue. CDR3 in amino acids: CASSVPGLAGGNEQFF. The CDR3 coding sequence is TGTGCCAGCAGCGTCCCGGGACTAGCGGGAGGCAATGAGCAGTTCTTC.